Below, 10 T cell receptor beta chains from the same sample are listed, as sequenced in a study of immune evolution from preneoplasia to lung adenocarcinoma. The protocol was immunoSEQ multiplex PCR, while the TCRdb copy is restricted to in-frame clones and leaves out a portion. The sample has about 8,400 clones, around 81% seen once. Sequencing was carried out using FFPE invasive lung adenocarcinoma tissue. The receptors come from a person in their fifties or sixties with lung adenocarcinoma.

The genes are TRBV4-1 and TRBJ1-1, with D perhaps TRBD1 (5 bases). Trimming removed 3 bases at V and 4 bases at J, with 18 bases between. This CDR3 has 16 amino acids. Germline V lookup: CDR1 MGHRA, CDR2 YSYEKL. The CDR3 DNA reads as TGCGCCAGCAGCCAGCTGGGGGGGAGGCCGAGCACTGAAGCTTTCTTT. Encoded protein: CASSQLGGRPSTEAFF.

The rearrangement links TRBV14 to TRBJ1-2, with 9 bases fitting TRBD1. Germline lookup yields CDR1 SGHDN and CDR2 FVKESK. The CDR3 has 15 amino acids. After removal of 1 base from V and 9 bases from J, the junction contained 9 bases not matched to a gene. As DNA, the CDR3 is TGTGCCAGCAGCCAAGGTGGGACAGGGTATAATCGCTACACCTTC. Translated: CASSQGGTGYNRYTF.

The rearrangement joins TRBV6-5 to TRBJ1-1; no definite D call. V shed 2 bases and J shed 1 base, with 5 bases lying between them. CDR1 MNHEY and CDR2 SVGAGI come from the germline V gene. CDR3 size: 13 residues. This CDR3 is CASSYEANTEAFF. CDR3 in DNA: TGTGCCAGCAGTTACGAGGCGAACACTGAAGCTTTCTTT.

The CDR3 DNA reads as TGTGCCATCAGCGACATACCCCCCTGGACGCTAAGCTCTGGAAACACCATATATTTT. It translates to CAISDIPPWTLSSGNTIYF. J is TRBJ1-3 and V is TRBV10-3; no clear D. CDR1 ENHRY and CDR2 SYGVKD come from the germline V gene. V lost 6 bases and J 0 bases, leaving 24 bases between the germline ends. The CDR3 runs 19 residues.

This chain connects TRBV21-1 to TRBJ2-7. TRBV21-1 is flagged as a pseudogene. CDR3 length equals 13 residues. As DNA, the CDR3 is TGTGCCAGCCTTTCCCAAGTTCACCACGAGCAGTACTTC. This translates into CASLSQVHHEQYF.

This CDR3 reads CASSPRTGIGNTIYF. DNA for the CDR3: TGTGCCAGCAGCCCCCGGACTGGAATTGGAAACACCATATATTTT. The chain recombines TRBV9 with TRBJ1-3, with D unresolved. V gave up 4 bases and J gave up 3 bases, with 14 bases separating them. Looked up from germline, CDR1 is SGDLS and CDR2 is YYNGEE. This CDR3 comprises 15 residues.

The rearrangement links TRBV7-9 to TRBJ2-6; the match to TRBD2 covers 10 bases. V shed 2 bases, J shed 0 bases, and the junction held 4 bases outside the gene matches. Per germline, CDR1 SEHNR and CDR2 FQNEAQ (reference sequence). The CDR3 is 18 residues long. The CDR3 nucleotides read TGTGCCAGCAGCTTAATAGCGGGGGGCCGCTCTGGGGCCAACGTCCTGACTTTC. Translating it yields CASSLIAGGRSGANVLTF.

The chain has TRBV27 and TRBJ1-4; weak D call: TRBD1 (6 bases). Germline values: CDR1 MNHEY, CDR2 SMNVEV (reference sequence). The CDR3 is 17 residues long. V lost 4 bases to trimming and J lost 7 bases, with 22 bases between them. CDR3: CASSSIPTGTYGEKLFF. The CDR3 region has the DNA TGTGCCAGCAGTTCTATCCCCACAGGGACATATGGTGAAAAACTGTTTTTT.

Here the CDR3 DNA reads TGCGCCAGCAGCTTGGATAGCGGACGACCAGGGGGGGAGCAGTACTTC. As protein: CASSLDSGRPGGEQYF. V gene TRBV5-1 combines with J gene TRBJ2-7, with a weak D call TRBD1 (7 bases). V lost 0 bases and J lost 7, with 20 bases in between. The germline V gene encodes CDR1 SGHRS and CDR2 YFSETQ. The CDR3 is 16 amino acids.

The chain couples TRBV6-5 to TRBJ2-7, with 13 positions matching TRBD2. The ends lost 6 bases at V and 2 bases at J; junction bases unmatched: 4. The germline V gene encodes CDR1 MNHEY and CDR2 SVGAGI. The CDR3 runs 15 residues. The CDR3 protein is CASSRGLAGAYEQYF. The CDR3 coding sequence is TGTGCCAGCAGCCGTGGACTAGCGGGAGCCTACGAGCAGTACTTC.